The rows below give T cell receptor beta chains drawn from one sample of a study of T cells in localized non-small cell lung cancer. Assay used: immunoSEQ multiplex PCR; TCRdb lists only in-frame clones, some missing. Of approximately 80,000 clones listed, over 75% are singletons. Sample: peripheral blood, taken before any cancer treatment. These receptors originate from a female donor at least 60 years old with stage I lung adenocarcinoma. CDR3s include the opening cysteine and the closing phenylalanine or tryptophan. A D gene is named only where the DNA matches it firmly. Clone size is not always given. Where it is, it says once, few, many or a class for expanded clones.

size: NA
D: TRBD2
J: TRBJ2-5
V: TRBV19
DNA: TGTGCCAGTAGTATCCGGGGGGGTCTAGGCGAGACCCAGTACTTC
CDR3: CASSIRGGLGETQYF

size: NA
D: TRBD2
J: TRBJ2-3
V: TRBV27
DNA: TGTGCCAGCAGTGAGGGACTAGCGGGAGGTTTCCCCCTCACAGATACGCAGTATTTT
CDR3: CASSEGLAGGFPLTDTQYF

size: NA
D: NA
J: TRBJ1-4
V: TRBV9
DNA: TGTGCCAGCAGCGCGATTGGTGAAAAACTGTTTTTT
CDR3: CASSAIGEKLFF

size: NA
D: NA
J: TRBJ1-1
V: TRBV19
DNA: TGTGCCAGTAGTATAAGGGGGAACACTGAAGCTTTCTTT
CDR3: CASSIRGNTEAFF

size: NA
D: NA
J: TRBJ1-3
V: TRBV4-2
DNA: TGTGCCAGCAGCGAAAGCACTGGAAACACCATATATTTT
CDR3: CASSESTGNTIYF

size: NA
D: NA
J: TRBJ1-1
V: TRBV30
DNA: TGTGCCTGGAGATGGGGGGCCTTGACTGAAGCTTTCTTT
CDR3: CAWRWGALTEAFF

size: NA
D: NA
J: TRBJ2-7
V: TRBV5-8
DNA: TGTGCCAGCAGCTTGGACGGGCCCTACGAGCAGTACTTC
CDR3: CASSLDGPYEQYF

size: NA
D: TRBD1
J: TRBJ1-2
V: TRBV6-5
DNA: TGTGCCAGCAGCCAGGACAGGGGTAATGGCTACACCTTC
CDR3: CASSQDRGNGYTF

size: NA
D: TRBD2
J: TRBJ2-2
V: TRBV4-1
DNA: TGCGCCAGCGGGACTACTAACACCGGGGAGCTGTTTTTT
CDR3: CASGTTNTGELFF

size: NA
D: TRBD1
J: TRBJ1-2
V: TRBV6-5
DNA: TGTGCCAGCAGTTACACGGGACAGTACTATGGCTACACCTTC
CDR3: CASSYTGQYYGYTF

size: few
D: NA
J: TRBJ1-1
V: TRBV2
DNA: TGTGCCAGCAGTGTTCGACACTCGAACACTGAAGCTTTCTTT
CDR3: CASSVRHSNTEAFF

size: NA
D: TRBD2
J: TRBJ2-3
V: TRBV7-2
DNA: TGTGCCAGCAGCACCCGACTAGCGGGAGGGCGGGATACGCAGTATTTT
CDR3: CASSTRLAGGRDTQYF

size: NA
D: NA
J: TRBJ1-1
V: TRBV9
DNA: TGTGCCAGCAGCGTAGCGCAGAACACTGAAGCTTTCTTT
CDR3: CASSVAQNTEAFF

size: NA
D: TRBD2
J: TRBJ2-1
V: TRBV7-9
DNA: TGTGCCAGCACCCCAGGGGCGGGAGGTTTGAACAATGAGCAGTTCTTC
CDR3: CASTPGAGGLNNEQFF

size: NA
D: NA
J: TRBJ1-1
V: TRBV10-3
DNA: TGTGCCATCAGTGGCGGGGCCCTTTCTGAAGCTTTCTTT
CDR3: CAISGGALSEAFF

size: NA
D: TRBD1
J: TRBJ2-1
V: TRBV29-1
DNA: TGCAGCGTTGAAGGGGTGACAGGGGGCTCCTACAATGAGCAGTTCTTC
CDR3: CSVEGVTGGSYNEQFF

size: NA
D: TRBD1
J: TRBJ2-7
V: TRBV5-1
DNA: TGCGCCAGCAGCCTGCTGGCAGGGGGATCCTACGAGCAGTACTTC
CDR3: CASSLLAGGSYEQYF

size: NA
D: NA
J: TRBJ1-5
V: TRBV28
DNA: TGTGCCAGCACCATGCCTGGGAGCAATCAGCCCCAGCATTTT
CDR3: CASTMPGSNQPQHF

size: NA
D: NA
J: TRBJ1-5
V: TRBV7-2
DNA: TGTGCCAGCAGCTTAGGGGGAGGGATCGGACAGCCCCAGCATTTT
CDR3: CASSLGGGIGQPQHF

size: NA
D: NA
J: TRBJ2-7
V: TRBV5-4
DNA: TGTGCCAGCAGCTACCCGGGTGAGGCCGAGCAGTACTTC
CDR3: CASSYPGEAEQYF

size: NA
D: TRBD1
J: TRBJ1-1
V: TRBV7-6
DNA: TGTGCCAGCAGGGGACAGGGATTGAACACTGAAGCTTTCTTT
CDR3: CASRGQGLNTEAFF

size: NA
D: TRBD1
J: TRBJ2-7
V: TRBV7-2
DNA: TGTGCCAGCAGCTTCCGGGACAGCTACGAGCAGTACTTC
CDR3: CASSFRDSYEQYF

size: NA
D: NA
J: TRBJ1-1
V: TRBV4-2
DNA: TGTGCCAGCAGTCAGGCGGATGCCTCGAGGACTTTCTTT
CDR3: CASSQADASRTFF

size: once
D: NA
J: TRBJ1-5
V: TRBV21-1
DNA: TGTGCCAGCAGCATCAAGTTCAATCAGCCCCAGCATTTT
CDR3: CASSIKFNQPQHF

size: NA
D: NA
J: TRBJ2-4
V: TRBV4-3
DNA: TGCGCCAGCAGCCAAGATCTCCGTGGGACGGCCAAAAACATTCAGTACTTC
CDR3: CASSQDLRGTAKNIQYF

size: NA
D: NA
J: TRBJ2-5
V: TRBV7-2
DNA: TGTGCCAGCAGCAGGGGCGTCCAAGAGACCCAGTACTTC
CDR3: CASSRGVQETQYF